This T cell receptor (beta chain) was captured by sequencing in a study of shared clonotypes between healthy human individuals. Only in-frame clones appear in the TCRdb table, and some are missing; sequencing was by immunoSEQ multiplex PCR. The table has roughly 1.5 million clones, 95% to 99% seen once. It was into CD45RA+ naive and CD45RA-negative memory subsets that the CD4+ cells were split. Trimming pared 2 bases from V and 2 bases from J, leaving 16 bases between. CDR1 is SGHNT, CDR2 YYREEE, per germline (reference sequence). The CDR3 sequence is 17 residues long. The sample taken for sequencing was naive CD4+ T cells sorted from blood. Regarding subset: CD45RA+ positively selected. The rearrangement uses TRBV5-4 and TRBJ2-2; a weak D match, TRBD1 (5 bases). This receptor was obtained from a man aged 25 to 40 in good health. The CDR3 DNA follows: TGTGCCAGCAGCTTATTACGGGCGGACACCAACACCGGGGAGCTGTTTTTT. Residues: CASSLLRADTNTGELFF.